This TCR beta chain was obtained from a study of blood T cell repertoires in COVID-19. Looking at the study overall: T cells, B-cell-depleted T cells, or PBMCs provided the cDNA or gDNA that served as material.

Trimming removed 6 bases at V and 0 bases at J, with 17 bases between. Germline assignment: CDR1 LNHDA and CDR2 SQIVND (reference sequence). This CDR3 spans 17 amino acids. Assay used: immunoSEQ multiplex PCR; TCRdb lists only in-frame clones, some missing. Here the sample spans 40,000 to 60,000 clones, 79% being singletons. The specimen was peripheral blood. This TCR derives from a man in his sixties or seventies with acute or convalescent COVID-19. The rearrangement links TRBV19 to TRBJ2-2; D possibly corresponds to TRBD1 (5 bases). The CDR3 spells CASSGYRGGSNTGELFF. CDR3 in DNA: TGTGCCAGTAGCGGGTATAGGGGCGGTTCGAACACCGGGGAGCTGTTTTTT.